The TCR beta chain described here comes from a study of CD8 T cells in Susac syndrome (dated by TCRdb to between 2018 and 2021). With regard to the full study: Repertoire sequencing was used to test whether CD8+ T cell activation and differentiation in Susac syndrome was antigen driven. Broader findings and caveats from the paper: The number of individuals in the TCR sequencing and HLA analysis was acknowledged as relatively small.

As to this clonotype: Its target antigen remains unknown. Base-call qualities are not available, and no considerably larger clone is one nucleotide away.

High-throughput TCR beta sequencing profiled peripheral blood CD8+ and CD4+ T cells from healthy donors, Susac syndrome patients and multiple sclerosis patients. The healthy donors served as controls matched for age and sex. Bulk CD8+ and CD4+ T cells were purified magnetically by negative isolation, whereas CD8+ TEMRA cells were enriched by FACS. Blood was collected in EDTA tubes and processed within 24 hours, with PBMCs isolated through density gradient centrifugation. PBMCs intended for TCR sequencing were cryopreserved in liquid nitrogen and thawed later in a water bath at 37 degrees C. The sorted or isolated CD4+, CD8+ and CD8+ TEMRA cells had a purity of 90% or higher. RNA was extracted with the RNeasy kit and about 0.5 to 1 ug was reverse transcribed using random hexamers. TCR beta CDR3 regions were amplified with the immunoSEQ multiplex PCR assay covering 54 Vbeta and 13 Jbeta segments. Bias from PCR amplification was corrected by using a synthetic template baseline for primer optimization and for computational correction. The source study handled its data this way. Only productive sequences were kept, with reads annotated to V, D and J genes according to IMGT and analyzed in immunoSEQ Analyzer. To calculate clonality, Shannon entropy was normalized by log2 of the number of productive unique sequences and then subtracted from one. Public and private clones were assessed among the 100 most prevalent clones of each patient and control. Clones were defined as Susac-specific when absent from the healthy and MS cohorts, from approximately 970 published viral clones and from other ImmuneACCESS disease sequences. Clones were called with MiXCR by TCRdb after fastp trimmed the public reads at Q25, and only in-frame beta chains were retained. Merged by CDR3 protein, the rows form single entries marked with the most common genes and DNA. The V and J calls come from TCRdb's annotation, not from the publication. Recorded for this sample are 150,000 to 200,000 distinct CDR3 sequences; roughly 92% of them occurred a single time. The ten largest clones take up 0.095% to 0.12% of the sample.

Looking up the germline V gene yields CDR1 MNHNS and CDR2 SASEGT. Trimmed from V: 6 bases; trimmed from J: 6 bases; junction bases lacking a gene match: 12. The CDR3 starts with the cysteine, ends with the phenylalanine, and has 15 residues. The CDR3 DNA has 45 bases and is translated from base 1. Source material: CD4+ T cells from PBMCs. The sequence derives from a human donor in good health. The sequence joins TRBV6-1 to TRBJ2-5; 8 bases in the junction line up with TRBD2. The sequenced DNA: TGTGCCAGCAGAGATCCGGGACTAGACCGGAAGACCCAGTACTTC. It translates to CASRDPGLDRKTQYF.